These T cell receptor beta chains were read from a single sample in a study of T cell responses to AZD1222 COVID-19 vaccine. Libraries were prepared by immunoSEQ multiplex PCR; TCRdb keeps only in-frame clonotypes and omits some of them. The table has 95,000 to 110,000 clones, 91% seen once. This specimen consisted of peripheral blood, obtained on day 0 of AZD1222 vaccination. The receptors come from an adult in good health. Each CDR3 is given with its conserved first and last residue. The order of the fields is clone size, J gene, D gene, V gene, CDR3 protein, CDR3 DNA. D genes are given only for firm matches. Expanded clones get a size class; other rows say once, few or many, or leave the size out.

size: .; J: TRBJ1-4; D: .; V: TRBV19; CDR3: CASSIGEGWGWGEKLFF; DNA: TGTGCCAGTAGTATAGGTGAAGGCTGGGGCTGGGGGGAAAAACTGTTTTTT
size: .; J: TRBJ1-6; D: TRBD1; V: TRBV7-2; CDR3: CASSLIVGTGAEPLHF; DNA: TGTGCCAGCAGCTTAATAGTCGGGACAGGGGCCGAACCCCTCCACTTT
size: .; J: TRBJ2-2; D: .; V: TRBV28; CDR3: CASSVVNPGELFF; DNA: TGTGCCAGCAGTGTGGTAAACCCCGGGGAGCTGTTTTTT
size: .; J: TRBJ1-6; D: .; V: TRBV5-6; CDR3: CASSMLGGVGNSPLHF; DNA: TGTGCCAGCAGCATGCTTGGGGGGGTAGGAAATTCACCCCTCCACTTT
size: few; J: TRBJ1-1; D: .; V: TRBV7-9; CDR3: CASSLEEGKAFF; DNA: TGTGCCAGCAGCTTAGAGGAGGGCAAAGCTTTCTTT
size: .; J: TRBJ2-3; D: TRBD1; V: TRBV15; CDR3: CATSRSWAGQGDTQYF; DNA: TGTGCCACCAGCAGGAGTTGGGCGGGACAGGGGGATACGCAGTATTTT
size: .; J: TRBJ2-2; D: .; V: TRBV6-2/TRBV6-3; CDR3: CASSYGTLNTGELFF; DNA: TGTGCCAGCAGTTATGGGACACTCAACACCGGGGAGCTGTTTTTT
size: .; J: TRBJ2-2; D: .; V: TRBV7-2; CDR3: CASRRGRAENTGELFF; DNA: TGTGCCAGCAGGCGGGGCAGGGCAGAGAACACCGGGGAGCTGTTTTTT
size: .; J: TRBJ1-1; D: .; V: TRBV5-4; CDR3: CASSQGHRLEAFF; DNA: TGTGCCAGCAGCCAAGGACACCGATTAGAAGCTTTCTTT
size: .; J: TRBJ1-2; D: .; V: TRBV7-3; CDR3: CASSLFPGYGYTF; DNA: TGTGCCAGCAGCTTATTCCCCGGCTATGGCTACACCTTC
size: .; J: TRBJ1-5; D: TRBD1; V: TRBV6-2/TRBV6-3; CDR3: CASSYPGGTGNNQPQHF; DNA: TGTGCCAGCAGTTATCCGGGAGGGACAGGGAACAATCAGCCCCAGCATTTT
size: few; J: TRBJ2-2; D: .; V: TRBV29-1; CDR3: CSVDRDTTGELFF; DNA: TGCAGCGTTGACAGAGATACCACCGGGGAGCTGTTTTTT
size: .; J: TRBJ2-2; D: TRBD1; V: TRBV14; CDR3: CASSQFGTGVTGELFF; DNA: TGTGCCAGCAGCCAATTCGGGACAGGGGTGACCGGGGAGCTGTTTTTT
size: once; J: TRBJ1-1; D: .; V: TRBV14; CDR3: CASSYQGSHTEAFF; DNA: TGTGCCAGCAGCTATCAGGGAAGCCACACTGAAGCTTTCTTT
size: .; J: TRBJ2-7; D: .; V: TRBV5-4; CDR3: CASSLTGFDEQYF; DNA: TGTGCCAGCAGCCTTACAGGGTTCGACGAGCAGTACTTC
size: .; J: TRBJ1-4; D: TRBD1; V: TRBV6-5; CDR3: CASKRTGDGKLFF; DNA: TGTGCCAGCAAACGGACAGGCGACGGAAAACTGTTTTTT
size: .; J: TRBJ1-1; D: .; V: TRBV9; CDR3: CASSGPRIEAFF; DNA: TGTGCCAGCAGCGGACCCCGCATTGAAGCTTTCTTT
size: once; J: TRBJ2-5; D: TRBD2; V: TRBV19; CDR3: CASSVSGLAGPRGTQYF; DNA: TGTGCCAGTAGTGTATCGGGACTAGCGGGACCTCGTGGGACCCAGTACTTC
size: .; J: TRBJ2-1; D: TRBD2; V: TRBV7-2; CDR3: CASSLGLAGGEQFF; DNA: TGTGCCAGCAGCTTAGGACTAGCGGGGGGGGAGCAGTTCTTC
size: .; J: TRBJ2-3; D: TRBD2; V: TRBV27; CDR3: CASSPAGGITDTQYF; DNA: TGTGCCAGTTCCCCAGCGGGGGGAATCACAGATACGCAGTATTTT